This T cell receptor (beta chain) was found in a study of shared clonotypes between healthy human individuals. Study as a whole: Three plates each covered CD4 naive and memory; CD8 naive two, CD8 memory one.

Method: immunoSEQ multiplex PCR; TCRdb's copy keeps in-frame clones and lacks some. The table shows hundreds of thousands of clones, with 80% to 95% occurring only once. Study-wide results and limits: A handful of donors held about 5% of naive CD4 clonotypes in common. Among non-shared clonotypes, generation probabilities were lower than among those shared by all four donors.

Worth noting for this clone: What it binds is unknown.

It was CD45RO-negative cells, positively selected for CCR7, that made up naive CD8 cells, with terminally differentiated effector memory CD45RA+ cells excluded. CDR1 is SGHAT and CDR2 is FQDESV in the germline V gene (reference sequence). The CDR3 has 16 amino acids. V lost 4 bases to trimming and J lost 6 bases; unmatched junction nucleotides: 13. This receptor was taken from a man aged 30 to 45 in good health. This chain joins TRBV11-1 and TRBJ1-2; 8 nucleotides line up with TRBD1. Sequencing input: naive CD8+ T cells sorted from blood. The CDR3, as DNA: TGTGCCAGCAGCTCAGGGGATCAGGGGGCCCGAAATGGCTACACCTTC. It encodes CASSSGDQGARNGYTF.